What follows describes a single T cell receptor (beta chain). As yet, its antigen is unknown. This record belongs to a study of T cell responses to AZD1222 COVID-19 vaccine. Findings of the study overall: As reported, nearly half of all spike-specific TCRs target variant regions that are unmutated. The donor group comprised mostly white British people and more females; the analysis possibly underestimated clonal diversity. Seropositive at baseline were only a handful of AZD1222 recipients.

TCRdb keeps only in-frame clones here, not all; method: immunoSEQ multiplex PCR. Found here are 92,000 or so clones, 89% of them singletons; the top ten hold about 5.5%. Trimming stripped 1 base from V and 4 bases from J, with 17 bases between. Germline CDR1 LGHNA, CDR2 YSLEER. This CDR3 has 17 amino acids. This chain joins TRBV4-3 and TRBJ1-3; D remains unclear. This receptor was taken from an adult who received the AZD1222 COVID-19 vaccine. The specimen was peripheral blood, collected 28 days after the second AZD1222 dose. The CDR3 DNA reads TGCGCCAGCAGCCAAGGGGTAGGATCCACCTCGGGAAACACCATATATTTT. Protein sequence: CASSQGVGSTSGNTIYF.